Listed below are T cell receptor beta chains from one sample, sequenced in a study of shared clonotypes between healthy human individuals. TCRdb keeps only in-frame clones here, not all; method: immunoSEQ multiplex PCR. The sample lists roughly 1,100,000 clones, approximately 68% occurring once. Sequenced: memory CD4+ T cells sorted from blood. The receptors stem from a man between 18 and 29 years old in good health. Both conserved end residues are part of each CDR3. The order of the fields is D gene, J gene, clone size, V gene, CDR3 DNA, CDR3 protein. A D gene is named only where the DNA matches it firmly. The size entry is marked missing in some rows and otherwise reads once, few, many or a size class.

d_call: -; j_call: TRBJ2-7; clone_size: -; v_call: TRBV28; cdr3_nt: TGTGCCAGCAACAGCCGGGCCAAAAACTCCTACGAGCAGTACTTC; cdr3_aa: CASNSRAKNSYEQYF
d_call: -; j_call: TRBJ2-2; clone_size: -; v_call: TRBV18; cdr3_nt: TGTGCCAGCTCACCTTACAGAAACACCGGGGAGCTGTTTTTT; cdr3_aa: CASSPYRNTGELFF
d_call: TRBD2; j_call: TRBJ2-7; clone_size: -; v_call: TRBV30; cdr3_nt: TGTGCCTGGATCCAGCGGGAGGGTCGGTACGAGCAGTACTTC; cdr3_aa: CAWIQREGRYEQYF
d_call: TRBD1; j_call: TRBJ1-6; clone_size: -; v_call: TRBV6-6; cdr3_nt: TGTGCCACCAGAAGACAGGGTGGCTATAATTCACCCCTCCACTTT; cdr3_aa: CATRRQGGYNSPLHF
d_call: -; j_call: TRBJ1-4; clone_size: -; v_call: TRBV10-3; cdr3_nt: TGTGCCATCAGTGAAGGTAGTGGAACTAATGAAAAACTGTTTTTT; cdr3_aa: CAISEGSGTNEKLFF
d_call: -; j_call: TRBJ1-1; clone_size: many; v_call: TRBV7-2; cdr3_nt: TGTGCCAGCAGCCAACTGGGACTTGTAAAAGAAGCTTTCTTT; cdr3_aa: CASSQLGLVKEAFF
d_call: TRBD1; j_call: TRBJ1-1; clone_size: -; v_call: TRBV11-2; cdr3_nt: TGTGCCAGCAGCCCACTACAGGGGATTGAAGCTTTCTTT; cdr3_aa: CASSPLQGIEAFF
d_call: TRBD2; j_call: TRBJ2-3; clone_size: once; v_call: TRBV14; cdr3_nt: TGTGCCAGCAGCCCCGGGACTAGCGGCACAGATACGCAGTATTTT; cdr3_aa: CASSPGTSGTDTQYF
d_call: TRBD2; j_call: TRBJ2-1; clone_size: -; v_call: TRBV11-2; cdr3_nt: TGTGCCAGCAGCTCGCAAGGACTAGCGGGGTCTGAGCAGTTCTTC; cdr3_aa: CASSSQGLAGSEQFF
d_call: TRBD2; j_call: TRBJ2-6; clone_size: -; v_call: TRBV7-6; cdr3_nt: TGTGCCAGCAGCTTAGCCCCACGGGGGGACTTCTCTGGGGCCAACGTCCTGACTTTC; cdr3_aa: CASSLAPRGDFSGANVLTF
d_call: TRBD1; j_call: TRBJ1-2; clone_size: -; v_call: TRBV10-3; cdr3_nt: TGTGCCATCAGTGGTACAATGGGACAGGTAAATGGCTACACCTTC; cdr3_aa: CAISGTMGQVNGYTF
d_call: TRBD1; j_call: TRBJ2-5; clone_size: few; v_call: TRBV5-1; cdr3_nt: TGCGCCAGCAGCCGAGGGGACAGCGTCCAAGAGACCCAGTACTTC; cdr3_aa: CASSRGDSVQETQYF
d_call: -; j_call: TRBJ1-6; clone_size: -; v_call: TRBV7-2; cdr3_nt: TGTGCCAGCAGCTTAGGCCCCCGGGGGTCACCCCTCCACTTT; cdr3_aa: CASSLGPRGSPLHF
d_call: -; j_call: TRBJ1-1; clone_size: -; v_call: TRBV2; cdr3_nt: TGTGCCAGCAGTGGACTAGGGAACACTGAAGCTTTCTTT; cdr3_aa: CASSGLGNTEAFF
d_call: -; j_call: TRBJ1-2; clone_size: -; v_call: TRBV5-8; cdr3_nt: TGTGCCAGCAGCTTGGAGGGGTCAGGGAGGAATGGCTACACCTTC; cdr3_aa: CASSLEGSGRNGYTF
d_call: -; j_call: TRBJ1-6; clone_size: -; v_call: TRBV11-2; cdr3_nt: TGTGCCAGCAGCTTAGGACAGCCAGGAGGTTCACCCCTCCACTTT; cdr3_aa: CASSLGQPGGSPLHF
d_call: -; j_call: TRBJ1-2; clone_size: few; v_call: TRBV6-1; cdr3_nt: TGTGCCAGCAGTGAACAGACCGTTACGGGCTACACCTTC; cdr3_aa: CASSEQTVTGYTF
d_call: -; j_call: TRBJ1-5; clone_size: -; v_call: TRBV16; cdr3_nt: TGTGCCAGCAGCCAAAGGGCCAGGAGCAATCAGCCCCAGCATTTT; cdr3_aa: CASSQRARSNQPQHF
d_call: -; j_call: TRBJ2-3; clone_size: many; v_call: TRBV5-6; cdr3_nt: TGTGCCAGCAGCGAATTGGGAAATGGGCAGTATTTT; cdr3_aa: CASSELGNGQYF
d_call: TRBD2; j_call: TRBJ2-1; clone_size: -; v_call: TRBV9; cdr3_nt: TGTGCCAGCAGCCCCCGGGGACTAGCGGGATTGAATGAGCAGTTCTTC; cdr3_aa: CASSPRGLAGLNEQFF
d_call: TRBD1; j_call: TRBJ1-2; clone_size: -; v_call: TRBV5-1; cdr3_nt: TGCGCCAGCAGCATAAATCAGGGGGCAGACGGCTACACCTTC; cdr3_aa: CASSINQGADGYTF
d_call: -; j_call: TRBJ2-7; clone_size: -; v_call: TRBV25-1; cdr3_nt: TGTGCCAGCAGTGAATTGGTCCCGGGACGGAACTACGAGCAGTACTTC; cdr3_aa: CASSELVPGRNYEQYF
d_call: -; j_call: TRBJ2-7; clone_size: -; v_call: TRBV25-1; cdr3_nt: TGTGCCAGCACCAGTCTAGACGGACGGAGCGAGCAGTACTTC; cdr3_aa: CASTSLDGRSEQYF
d_call: -; j_call: TRBJ2-5; clone_size: few; v_call: TRBV4-1; cdr3_nt: TGCGCCAGCAGCCAGGGGAGCCAAGAGACCCAGTACTTC; cdr3_aa: CASSQGSQETQYF
d_call: -; j_call: TRBJ1-6; clone_size: -; v_call: TRBV21-1; cdr3_nt: TGTGCCGGAACCCAGGGACATGGGGCCCTCCACTTT; cdr3_aa: CAGTQGHGALHF
d_call: TRBD2; j_call: TRBJ2-5; clone_size: -; v_call: TRBV2; cdr3_nt: TGTGCCAGCAGTCCAGGACTAGCGGGAGAGACCCAGTACTTC; cdr3_aa: CASSPGLAGETQYF
d_call: TRBD1; j_call: TRBJ2-5; clone_size: once; v_call: TRBV4-1; cdr3_nt: TGCGCCAGCAGCCAAATAGGTAGCAAGGACAGGAACGGAGAGACCCAGTACTTC; cdr3_aa: CASSQIGSKDRNGETQYF
d_call: TRBD2; j_call: TRBJ2-5; clone_size: -; v_call: TRBV6-1; cdr3_nt: TGTGCCAGCAGTGACGGGCTAGCGGGGGTAGAGACCCAGTACTTC; cdr3_aa: CASSDGLAGVETQYF
d_call: -; j_call: TRBJ2-2; clone_size: -; v_call: TRBV7-2; cdr3_nt: TGTGCCAGCAGCTTTTTAATCAACACCGGGGAGCTGTTTTTT; cdr3_aa: CASSFLINTGELFF
d_call: TRBD1; j_call: TRBJ2-7; clone_size: -; v_call: TRBV27; cdr3_nt: TGTGCCAGCAGTCTGGGACAGGGGTCGCCCTACGAGCAGTACTTC; cdr3_aa: CASSLGQGSPYEQYF